This T cell receptor beta chain derives from a study of blood T cell repertoires in COVID-19. Profiling relied on immunoSEQ multiplex PCR, and the TCRdb table lists in-frame clones only, not all of them. The sample has more than 200,000 clones, around 87% seen once. Looked up from germline, CDR1 is LGHDT and CDR2 is YNNKEL (reference sequence). The CDR3 spans 15 residues. The trim removed 6 bases at V and 7 bases at J, leaving 7 bases unmatched. The clonotype comes from a woman aged 55 to 70 with COVID-19, enrolled during active disease. Material: peripheral blood. The rearrangement joins TRBV3-1 (or the pseudogene TRBV3-2) to TRBJ1-4, with TRBD1 matching 11 bases. As DNA, the CDR3 is TGTGCCAGCAGACCCACCGGGACAGGGGGTGAAAAACTGTTTTTT. Amino acids: CASRPTGTGGEKLFF.